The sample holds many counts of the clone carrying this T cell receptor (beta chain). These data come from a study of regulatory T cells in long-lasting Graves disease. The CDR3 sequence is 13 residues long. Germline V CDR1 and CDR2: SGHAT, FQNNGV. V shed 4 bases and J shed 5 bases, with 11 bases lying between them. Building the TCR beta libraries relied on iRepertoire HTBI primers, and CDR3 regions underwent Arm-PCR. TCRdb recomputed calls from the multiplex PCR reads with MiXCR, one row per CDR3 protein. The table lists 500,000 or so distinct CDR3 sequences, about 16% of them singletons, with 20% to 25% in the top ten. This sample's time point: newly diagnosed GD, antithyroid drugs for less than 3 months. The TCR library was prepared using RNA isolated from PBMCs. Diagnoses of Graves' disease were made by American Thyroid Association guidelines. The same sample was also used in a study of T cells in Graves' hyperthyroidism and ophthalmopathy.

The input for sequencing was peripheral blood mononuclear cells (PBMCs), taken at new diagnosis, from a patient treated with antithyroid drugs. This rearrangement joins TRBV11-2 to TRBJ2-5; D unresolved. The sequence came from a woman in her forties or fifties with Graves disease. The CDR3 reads CASSSAIRETQYF. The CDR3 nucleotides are TGTGCCAGCAGCTCAGCCATTCGGGAGACCCAGTACTTC.